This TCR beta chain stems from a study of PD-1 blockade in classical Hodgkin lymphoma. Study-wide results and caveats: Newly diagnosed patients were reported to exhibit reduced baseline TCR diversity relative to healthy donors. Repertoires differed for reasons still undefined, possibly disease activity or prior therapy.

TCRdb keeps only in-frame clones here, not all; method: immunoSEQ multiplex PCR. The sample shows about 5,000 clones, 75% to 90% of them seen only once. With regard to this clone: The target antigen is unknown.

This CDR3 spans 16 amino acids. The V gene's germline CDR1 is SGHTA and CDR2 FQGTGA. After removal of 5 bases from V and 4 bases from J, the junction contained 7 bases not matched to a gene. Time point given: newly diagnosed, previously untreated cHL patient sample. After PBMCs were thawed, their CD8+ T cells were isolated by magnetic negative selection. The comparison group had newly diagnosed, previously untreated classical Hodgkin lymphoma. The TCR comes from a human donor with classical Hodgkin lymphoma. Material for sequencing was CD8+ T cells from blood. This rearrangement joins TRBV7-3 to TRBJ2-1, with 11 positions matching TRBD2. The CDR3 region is CASSAKASGGYNEQFF. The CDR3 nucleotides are TGTGCCAGCAGCGCAAAAGCTAGCGGGGGGTACAATGAGCAGTTCTTC.